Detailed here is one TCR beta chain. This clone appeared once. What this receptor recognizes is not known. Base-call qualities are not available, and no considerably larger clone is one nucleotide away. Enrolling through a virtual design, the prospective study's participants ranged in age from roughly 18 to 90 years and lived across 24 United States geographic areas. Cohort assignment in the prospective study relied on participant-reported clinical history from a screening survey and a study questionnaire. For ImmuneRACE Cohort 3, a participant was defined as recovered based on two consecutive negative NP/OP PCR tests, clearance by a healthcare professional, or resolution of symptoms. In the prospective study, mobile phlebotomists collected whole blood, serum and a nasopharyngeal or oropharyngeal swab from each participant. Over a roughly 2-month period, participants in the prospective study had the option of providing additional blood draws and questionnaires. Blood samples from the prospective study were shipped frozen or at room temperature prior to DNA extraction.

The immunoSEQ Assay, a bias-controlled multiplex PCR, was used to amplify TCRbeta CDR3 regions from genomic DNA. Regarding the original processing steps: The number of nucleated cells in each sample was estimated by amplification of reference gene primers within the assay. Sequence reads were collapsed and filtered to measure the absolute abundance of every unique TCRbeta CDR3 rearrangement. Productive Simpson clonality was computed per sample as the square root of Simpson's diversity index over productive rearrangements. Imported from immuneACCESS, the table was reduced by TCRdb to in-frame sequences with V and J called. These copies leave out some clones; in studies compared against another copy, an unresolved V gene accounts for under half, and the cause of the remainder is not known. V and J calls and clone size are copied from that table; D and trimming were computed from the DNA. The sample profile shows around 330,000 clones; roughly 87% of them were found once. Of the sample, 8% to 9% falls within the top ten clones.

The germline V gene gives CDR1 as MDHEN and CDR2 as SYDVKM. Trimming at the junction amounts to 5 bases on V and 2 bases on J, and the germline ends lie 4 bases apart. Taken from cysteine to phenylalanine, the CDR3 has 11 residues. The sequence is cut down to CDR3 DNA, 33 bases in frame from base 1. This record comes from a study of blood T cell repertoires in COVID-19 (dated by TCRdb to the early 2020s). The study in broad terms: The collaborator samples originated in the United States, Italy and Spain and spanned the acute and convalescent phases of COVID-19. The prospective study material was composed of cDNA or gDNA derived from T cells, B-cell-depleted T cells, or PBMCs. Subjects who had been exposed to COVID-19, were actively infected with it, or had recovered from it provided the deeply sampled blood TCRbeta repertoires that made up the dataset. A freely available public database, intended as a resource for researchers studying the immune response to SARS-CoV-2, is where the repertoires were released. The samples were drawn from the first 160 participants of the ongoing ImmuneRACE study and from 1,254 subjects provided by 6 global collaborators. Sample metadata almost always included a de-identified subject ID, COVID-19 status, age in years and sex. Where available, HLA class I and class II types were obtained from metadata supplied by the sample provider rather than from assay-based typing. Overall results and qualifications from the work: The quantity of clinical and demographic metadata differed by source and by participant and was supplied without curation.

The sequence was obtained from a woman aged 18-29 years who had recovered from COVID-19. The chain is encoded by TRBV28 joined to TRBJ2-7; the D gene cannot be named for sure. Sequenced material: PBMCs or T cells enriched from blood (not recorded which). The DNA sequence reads TGTGCCAGCAGTCATCCCTACGAGCAGTACTTC. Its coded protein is CASSHPYEQYF.